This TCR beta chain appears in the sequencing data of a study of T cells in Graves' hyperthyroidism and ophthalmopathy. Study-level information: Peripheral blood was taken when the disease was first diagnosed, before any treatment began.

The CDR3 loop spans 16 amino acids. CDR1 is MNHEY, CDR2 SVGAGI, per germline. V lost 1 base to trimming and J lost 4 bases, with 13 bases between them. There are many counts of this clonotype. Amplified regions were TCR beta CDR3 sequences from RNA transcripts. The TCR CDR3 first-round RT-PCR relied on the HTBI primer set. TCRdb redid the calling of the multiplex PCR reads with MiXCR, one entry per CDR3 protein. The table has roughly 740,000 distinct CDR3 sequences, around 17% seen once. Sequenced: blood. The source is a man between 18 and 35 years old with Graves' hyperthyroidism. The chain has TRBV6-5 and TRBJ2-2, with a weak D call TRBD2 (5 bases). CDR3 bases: TGTGCCAGCAGTTACTATCGGGAACCGGGCACCGGGGAGCTGTTTTTT. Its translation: CASSYYREPGTGELFF.